The 24 T cell receptor beta chains presented below share a single source sample, sequenced in a study of glioma-infiltrating T cells after dendritic cell vaccination. Assay used: immunoSEQ multiplex PCR; TCRdb lists only in-frame clones, some missing. The sample contains 2,400 or so clones, 70% to 90% of which appear only once. Time point here: after dendritic cell vaccination, including at tumor progression/relapse. Dendritic cells derived from monocytes and pulsed with autologous tumor lysate formed the vaccine. Sequencing used tumor tissue, obtained after dendritic cell vaccination. The receptor source for this set is a human donor with glioblastoma.

The chain combines TRBV27 with TRBJ1-4; no clear D. This CDR3 comprises 14 residues. V shed 4 bases and J shed 7 bases, with 13 bases lying between them. Germline assignment: CDR1 MNHEY and CDR2 SMNVEV (reference sequence). The CDR3 reads CASSSRYRREKLFF. The DNA for the CDR3 is TGTGCCAGCAGTTCCCGGTACAGACGTGAAAAACTGTTTTTT.

The gene calls are TRBV18 and TRBJ1-1; D is undetermined. The CDR3 spans 14 residues. Trimming pared 2 bases from V and 1 base from J, leaving 8 bases between. Germline lookup yields CDR1 KGHSH and CDR2 LQKENI. In DNA form, the CDR3 reads TGTGCCAGCTCACCAAACAGCGGGAACACTGAAGCTTTCTTT. Its translation is CASSPNSGNTEAFF.

The V call is TRBV6-6, the J call TRBJ2-2; 9 bases align to TRBD1. This CDR3 has 16 residues. With 5 bases clipped from V and 3 bases from J, the junction kept 7 bases outside the gene matches. In germline, CDR1 is MNHNY, CDR2 SVGAGI (reference sequence). As DNA, the CDR3 is TGTGCCAGCAGTCCCCGGGACAGGGTGTACACCGGGGAGCTGTTTTTT. Translated: CASSPRDRVYTGELFF.

This chain links TRBV6-1 with TRBJ2-7, with TRBD1 matching 12 bases. In germline, CDR1 is MNHNS, CDR2 SASEGT. J lost 4 bases, V lost 7 bases, and 8 bases had no gene match. The CDR3 totals 15 residues. CDR3 sequence (DNA): TGTGCCAGCAAAGCAGGGACAGGGGGCAAATACGAGCAGTACTTC. Its translation is CASKAGTGGKYEQYF.

The chain combines TRBV18 with TRBJ1-2, with 8 bases lining up with TRBD1. The CDR3 is made up of 15 amino acids. Trimming at V came to 3 bases and at J to 7 bases, leaving 10 bases not matched to a gene. Germline loops: CDR1 KGHSH, CDR2 LQKENI. Written as DNA, the CDR3 is TGTGCCAGCTCACCGGCCGGGACAGGAATTCCTGGCTACACCTTC. As protein: CASSPAGTGIPGYTF.

This CDR3 is CASSLAGLNTEAFF. CDR3 nucleotides: TGTGCCAGCAGCTTAGCCGGGTTGAACACTGAAGCTTTCTTT. The chain carries TRBV7-2 and TRBJ1-1, with unresolved D. Trimming left V 0 bases short and J 0 bases short, with 5 bases between. Looked up from germline, CDR1 is SGHTA and CDR2 is FQGNSA. There are 14 residues in the CDR3.

The chain uses TRBV7-2 and TRBJ2-1; perhaps TRBD2 as D (6 bases). From germline, CDR1 is SGHTA and CDR2 FQGNSA. The CDR3 length is 17 residues. Trimming pared 1 base from V and 6 bases from J, leaving 19 bases between. CDR3 bases: TGTGCCAGCAGCTTAGAGTTTCGGAGCGGGTTGGGCAATGAGCAGTTCTTC. This encodes CASSLEFRSGLGNEQFF. The entire variable domain, with the rest obtained from reference TRBV7-2 and TRBJ2-1, is as follows: GAGVSQSPSNKVTEKGKDVELRCDPISGHTALYWYRQSLGQGLEFLIYFQGNSAPDKSGLPSDRFSAERTGGSVSTLTIQRTQQEDSAVYLCASSLEFRSGLGNEQFFGPGTRLTVL.

The rearrangement links TRBV2 to TRBJ2-1; D is perhaps TRBD1 (5 bases). This CDR3 is 14 amino acids long. Germline V gives CDR1 SNHLY, CDR2 FYNNEI. The V gene lost 2 bases and the J gene lost 6 bases, with 11 bases spanning the gap. CDR3: CASSEQGPSNEQFF. Written as DNA, the CDR3 is TGTGCCAGCAGTGAACAGGGCCCCAGCAATGAGCAGTTCTTC.

V is TRBV9 and J is TRBJ2-7, with 7 bases that match TRBD1. V was clipped by 2 bases and J by 3 bases; unmatched bases: 8. CDR1 is SGDLS, CDR2 YYNGEE, per germline. The CDR3 extends over 15 amino acids. The CDR3 region is CASSVALTGDYEQYF. In DNA, the CDR3 is TGTGCCAGCAGCGTCGCCCTCACAGGGGACTACGAGCAGTACTTC.

The gene calls are TRBV5-4 and TRBJ1-1; maybe TRBD1 (5 bases). The CDR3 is 14 amino acids. V was pared by 2 bases and J by 4 bases, with 12 bases between. In germline, CDR1 is SGHNT, CDR2 YYREEE (reference sequence). In DNA form, the CDR3 reads TGTGCCAGCAGCTTCCAGGGCGAGAGCACTGAAGCTTTCTTT. It yields the protein CASSFQGESTEAFF.

This clone was counted once. The genes are TRBV18 and TRBJ2-7; tentative D call: TRBD2 (7 bases). The CDR3 contains 15 residues. Germline CDR1 is KGHSH and CDR2 is LQKENI. V was trimmed by 2 bases and J by 3 bases, leaving 14 bases between them. The CDR3 sequence: CASSPAGAKDYEQYF. CDR3 sequence (DNA): TGTGCCAGCTCACCAGCGGGGGCGAAGGACTACGAGCAGTACTTC. The full variable domain, rest sourced from reference TRBV18 and TRBJ2-7, is NAGVMQNPRHLVRRRGQEARLRCSPMKGHSHVYWYRQLPEEGLKFMVYLQKENIIDESGMPKERFSAEFPKEGPSILRIQQVVRGDSAAYFCASSPAGAKDYEQYFGPGTRLTVT.

The V call is TRBV27, the J call TRBJ2-3; D possibly corresponds to TRBD1 (6 bases). Trimming removed 6 bases at V and 1 base at J, with 11 bases between. In germline, CDR1 is MNHEY, CDR2 SMNVEV (reference sequence). The CDR3 loop spans 14 amino acids. CDR3 coding DNA: TGTGCCAGCAGGACGGGACATGGCACAGATACGCAGTATTTT. It encodes CASRTGHGTDTQYF.

A single count supports this clone. V usage is TRBV5-1 and J usage is TRBJ1-1, with no clear D. Deletions cut 0 bases from V and 1 base from J, with 10 bases between. The CDR3 covers 15 residues. Germline V gene data show CDR1 as SGHRS and CDR2 as YFSETQ. The CDR3 region has the DNA TGCGCCAGCAGCTTGGAGCCAGGAAGGAACACTGAAGCTTTCTTT. Its translation is CASSLEPGRNTEAFF.

The chain combines TRBV19 with TRBJ2-7, with 14 bases that match TRBD2. The length of the CDR3 is 15 residues. The germline CDR1 and CDR2 sequences are LNHDA and SQIVND (reference sequence). After removal of 3 bases from V and 6 bases from J, the junction contained 4 bases not matched to a gene. The CDR3 sequence is CASSMGLAGEGEQYF. The DNA for the CDR3 is TGTGCCAGTAGTATGGGACTAGCGGGAGAGGGCGAGCAGTACTTC.

Only a few counts were recorded for this clone. The J gene is TRBJ1-3, the V gene TRBV5-1, with D perhaps TRBD1 (5 bases). CDR1 is SGHRS, CDR2 YFSETQ, per germline. Trimming took off 0 bases at V and 0 bases at J, with 10 bases between the two ends. The CDR3 length is 16 residues. Here the CDR3 reads CASSLAGGTSGNTIYF. CDR3 DNA: TGCGCCAGCAGCTTGGCCGGAGGGACCTCTGGAAACACCATATATTTT.

This chain joins TRBV6-5 and TRBJ2-5, with a weak D call TRBD1 (5 bases). The CDR3 spans 14 residues. The germline V gene encodes CDR1 MNHEY and CDR2 SVGAGI. With 6 bases removed from V and 4 bases from J, the gap between germline ends came to 15 bases. CDR3 sequence: CASSPNRGAETQYF. The CDR3 DNA sequence: TGTGCCAGCAGCCCCAATAGGGGCGCAGAGACCCAGTACTTC.

The chain uses TRBV10-1 and TRBJ1-2, with 9 bases identical to TRBD1. Trimming cost V 6 bases and J 6 bases; bases outside gene matches: 8. The germline gives CDR1 WNHNN, CDR2 SYGVQD (reference sequence). The CDR3 is 14 amino acids. The CDR3 DNA sequence: TGCGCCAGCAGCAAAAGGGACAGGGCGAATGGCTACACCTTC. Translating gives CASSKRDRANGYTF.

V gene TRBV11-3 combines with J gene TRBJ2-5; 10 bases line up with TRBD1. The junction had 8 bases not matched to a gene; V was cut back by 8 bases and J by 5 bases. CDR3 length equals 14 residues. Germline CDR1 SGHNT, CDR2 YENEEA. CDR3 amino acids: CASGDRGREETQYF. As DNA, the CDR3 is TGTGCCAGCGGCGACAGGGGGCGCGAGGAGACCCAGTACTTC.

V and J are TRBV25-1 and TRBJ1-2; 10 bases fit TRBD1. The ends lost 4 bases at V and 6 bases at J; junction bases unmatched: 5. Looked up from germline, CDR1 is MGHDK and CDR2 is SYGVNS. The CDR3 totals 14 residues. The CDR3 loop reads CASSGGQGIHGYTF. CDR3 DNA: TGTGCCAGCAGTGGGGGACAGGGGATTCATGGCTACACCTTC.

Only a few counts were recorded for this clone. The genes are TRBV11-3 and TRBJ1-2; D is unclear. This CDR3 comprises 14 residues. Trimming shortened V by 1 base and J by 6 bases, and 12 bases separated the two germline ends. Germline CDR1 is SGHNT and CDR2 is YENEEA. The chain's CDR3 is CASSLVGGSDGYTF. For the CDR3, the DNA is TGTGCCAGCAGCTTAGTTGGCGGAAGCGATGGCTACACCTTC.

This rearrangement joins TRBV2 to TRBJ1-2; 8 bases match TRBD1. The CDR3 is 14 amino acids. Germline assignment: CDR1 SNHLY and CDR2 FYNNEI. The ends lost 5 bases at V and 7 bases at J; junction bases unmatched: 9. The DNA of the CDR3 is TGTGCCAGCAGTTCGCAGGGGGCAATGGGTGGCTACACCTTC. Residues: CASSSQGAMGGYTF.

Remarks on this clone: Other DNA sequences of this sample code for an identical CDR3. The CDR3 DNA sequence: TGTGCCTGGAGTGGATTACAGGGGGATTCACCCCTCCACTTT. It encodes CAWSGLQGDSPLHF. This chain links TRBV30 with TRBJ1-6; 8 positions match TRBD1. CDR1 and CDR2 (germline): GTSNPN, SVGIG (reference sequence). CDR3 length: 14 amino acids. The J segment lost 8 bases and the V segment lost 1 base, leaving 4 bases of the junction unmatched.

V is TRBV30 and J is TRBJ1-1, with D perhaps TRBD1 (6 bases). Germline lookup yields CDR1 GTSNPN and CDR2 SVGIG (reference sequence). Trimming took 0 bases from V and 11 from J, leaving 16 bases between them. The CDR3 runs 13 residues. The CDR3 coding sequence is TGTGCCTGGAGTGTATCAGGGGCCTTCGGGGCTTTCTTT. Encoded protein: CAWSVSGAFGAFF.

This chain connects TRBV6-5 to TRBJ1-2, with 7 nucleotides matching TRBD1. The CDR3 covers 15 residues. With 7 bases clipped from V and 5 bases from J, the junction kept 13 bases outside the gene matches. Per the germline V gene, CDR1 is MNHEY and CDR2 is SVGAGI. The CDR3 bases are TGTGCCAGCACTCGAGGGGGCCCGGGGGAATATGGCTACACCTTC. Protein sequence: CASTRGGPGEYGYTF.